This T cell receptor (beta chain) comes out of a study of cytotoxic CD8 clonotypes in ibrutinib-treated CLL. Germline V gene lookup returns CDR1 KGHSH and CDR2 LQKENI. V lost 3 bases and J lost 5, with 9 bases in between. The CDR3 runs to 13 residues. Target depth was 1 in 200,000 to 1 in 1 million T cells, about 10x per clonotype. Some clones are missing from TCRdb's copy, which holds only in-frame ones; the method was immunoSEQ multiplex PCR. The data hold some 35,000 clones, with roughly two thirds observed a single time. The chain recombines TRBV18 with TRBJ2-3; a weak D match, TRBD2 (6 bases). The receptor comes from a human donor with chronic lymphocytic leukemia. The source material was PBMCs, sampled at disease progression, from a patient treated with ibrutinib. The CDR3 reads CASSPRGGDTQYF. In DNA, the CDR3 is TGTGCCAGCTCACCCCGGGGAGGAGATACGCAGTATTTT.